These 10 T cell receptor beta chains share one sample of origin, sequenced in a study of T-cell reconstitution after alpha-beta-depleted transplantation in children. Preparation of the TCRbeta library was carried out with unique molecular identifiers. Using its own MiXCR run on the PCR reads, TCRdb lists one record per CDR3 protein. The table includes 250,000 to 300,000 distinct CDR3 sequences, more than 9% detected once. Sequencing was performed on peripheral blood, taken 180 days after TCRalphabeta/CD19-depleted stem cell transplant. These receptors all stem from a male patient aged 2-9 years who had a stem cell transplant for chronic granulomatous disease, so the T cells may come from the graft donor.

This clonotype was observed at least ten times. The gene calls are TRBV27 and TRBJ1-1; no clear D. The CDR3 has 13 residues. Per germline, CDR1 MNHEY and CDR2 SMNVEV (reference sequence). Trimming shortened V by 1 base and J by 4 bases, and 7 bases separated the two germline ends. The CDR3, as DNA: TGTGCCAGCAGTTTATACCCGGGCACTGAAGCTTTCTTT. As protein: CASSLYPGTEAFF.

This clonotype has a count of ten or more. The V call is TRBV29-1, the J call TRBJ2-7; D gene unclear. Trimming removed 4 bases at V and 4 bases at J, with 20 bases between. The CDR3 is made up of 15 amino acids. The germline V gene encodes CDR1 SQVTM and CDR2 ANQGSEA. CDR3 residues: CSVGGGNENGYEQYF. The CDR3 DNA follows: TGCAGCGTTGGAGGTGGGAACGAAAATGGGTACGAGCAGTACTTC.

The gene calls are TRBV6-1 and TRBJ2-7; 9 nucleotides line up with TRBD1. V lost 2 bases, J lost 1 base, and 6 bases stayed unmatched. In germline, CDR1 is MNHNS, CDR2 SASEGT. The CDR3 runs to 16 residues. As DNA, the CDR3 is TGTGCCAGCAGTGAATGGTACGACAGGGGGTCCTACGAGCAGTACTTC. Amino acids: CASSEWYDRGSYEQYF.

This clonotype was seen more than once but under ten times. V is TRBV10-3 and J is TRBJ2-7, with D perhaps assigned TRBD1 or TRBD2 (6 bases each). Germline V gene data show CDR1 as ENHRY and CDR2 as SYGVKD. Trimming removed 0 bases from V and 4 bases from J, with 13 bases in between. The CDR3 is 15 residues long. The CDR3 coding sequence is TGTGCCATCAGTGAGTCGGGGGGCGCGGGTTACGAGCAGTACTTC. This sequence encodes CAISESGGAGYEQYF.

This clonotype was counted ten times or more. The chain recombines TRBV12-3 or TRBV12-4 with TRBJ2-7; 7 nucleotides line up with TRBD1. The length of the CDR3 is 13 residues. The V segment lost 5 bases and the J segment 4 bases; nucleotides outside the gene matches: 5. The chain's CDR3 is CASSTTGEYEQYF. Written as DNA, the CDR3 is TGTGCCAGCAGTACTACAGGGGAATACGAGCAGTACTTC.

This clonotype has a count of ten or more. V gene TRBV20-1 combines with J gene TRBJ2-1; the D is unclear. The V gene's germline CDR1 is DFQATT and CDR2 SNEGSKA (reference sequence). V lost 0 bases, J lost 9 bases, and 3 bases lay in between. This CDR3 is 10 amino acids long. The CDR3 nucleotides read TGCAGTGCTAGAGATACTGAGCAGTTCTTC. It translates to CSARDTEQFF.

As concerns this clonotype: Being one base from a much bigger clone, this may be a read error. The CDR3: CASFGDRAYTDTQYF. The CDR3 DNA sequence: TGTGCCTCCTTTGGCGACAGGGCGTACACAGATACGCAGTATTTT. The chain has TRBV10-3 and TRBJ2-3, with 7 bases that match TRBD1. V lost 11 bases to trimming and J lost 2 bases; unmatched junction nucleotides: 13. The CDR3 is 15 amino acids. Per germline, CDR1 ENHRY and CDR2 SYGVKD.

This clonotype was counted ten times or more. V and J are TRBV10-3 and TRBJ1-1; unclear D gene. This CDR3 has 13 amino acids. The V end lost 3 bases, the J end lost 1 base, and 6 bases lay between the germline ends. The germline V gene has CDR1 ENHRY and CDR2 SYGVKD. In DNA form, the CDR3 reads TGTGCCATCAGTGAAATCAAGAACACTGAAGCTTTCTTT. It translates to CAISEIKNTEAFF.

This clonotype was counted ten times or more. J is TRBJ2-2 and V is TRBV27; D not certain. The CDR3 extends over 13 amino acids. The germline gives CDR1 MNHEY, CDR2 SMNVEV (reference sequence). Deletions cut 4 bases from V and 0 bases from J, with 3 bases between. CDR3 nucleotides: TGTGCCAGCAGTTCCTCGAACACCGGGGAGCTGTTTTTT. This codes for CASSSSNTGELFF.

This clonotype was observed at least ten times. The chain uses TRBV5-1 and TRBJ2-1; no clear D. Germline V CDR1 and CDR2: SGHRS, YFSETQ. The length of the CDR3 is 15 residues. The V end lost 4 bases, the J end lost 0 bases, and 11 bases lay between the germline ends. CDR3 amino acids: CASSPDSSSYNEQFF. As DNA, the CDR3 is TGCGCCAGCAGCCCTGACTCGAGCTCCTACAATGAGCAGTTCTTC.